The present T cell receptor beta chain was sequenced within a study of blood T cell repertoires in COVID-19. The ends were cut back, 1 base at V and 1 base at J, with 5 bases in the middle. The CDR3 contains 13 residues. Looked up from germline, CDR1 is SGHRS and CDR2 is YFSETQ. Sequenced by immunoSEQ multiplex PCR; TCRdb stores in-frame clones only, minus some. The data contain 80,000 to 100,000 clones, 80% of them seen just once; the ten biggest clones take up around 20%. Material: peripheral blood. The chain is built from TRBV5-1 and TRBJ2-5; D is unresolved. The sequence was obtained from a human donor in a cohort sampled during active COVID-19. The chain's CDR3 is CASSLRSQETQYF. The DNA of the CDR3 is TGCGCCAGCAGCTTGAGGAGCCAAGAGACCCAGTACTTC.